Listed below are T cell receptor beta chains from one sample, sequenced in a study of T cell responses to AZD1222 COVID-19 vaccine. The data were produced by immunoSEQ multiplex PCR, yet TCRdb's version contains in-frame clones alone and is incomplete. The sample has tens of thousands of clones, roughly 87% seen once. The material sequenced was peripheral blood, taken 28 days after the second AZD1222 dose. These receptor sequences come from an adult who received the AZD1222 COVID-19 vaccine. Each CDR3 is given with its conserved first and last residue. A D gene is named only where the DNA matches it firmly. Size is omitted from some rows. Given values are once, few, many or a class for expanded clones.

D gene: NA; J gene: TRBJ1-1; clone size: NA; V gene: TRBV29-1; CDR3 DNA: TGCAGCGTTGCCGAGGGAAGGGGTACTGAAGCTTTCTTT; CDR3 protein: CSVAEGRGTEAFF
D gene: NA; J gene: TRBJ1-1; clone size: NA; V gene: TRBV6-6; CDR3 DNA: TGTGCCAGCAGTTACGACAGATCGGGCACTGAAGCTTTCTTT; CDR3 protein: CASSYDRSGTEAFF
D gene: TRBD2; J gene: TRBJ2-3; clone size: NA; V gene: TRBV7-2; CDR3 DNA: TGTGCCAGCAGCTTAAGACTAGCGGGAGCAGATACGCAGTATTTT; CDR3 protein: CASSLRLAGADTQYF
D gene: TRBD2; J gene: TRBJ2-3; clone size: NA; V gene: TRBV10-3; CDR3 DNA: TGTGCCACAACTAGCGGGAGAATAGATACGCAGTATTTT; CDR3 protein: CATTSGRIDTQYF
D gene: NA; J gene: TRBJ2-5; clone size: NA; V gene: TRBV7-9; CDR3 DNA: TGTGCCAGCAGCGGCGTAGCCCAAGAGACCCAGTACTTC; CDR3 protein: CASSGVAQETQYF
D gene: NA; J gene: TRBJ1-1; clone size: NA; V gene: TRBV11-2; CDR3 DNA: TGTGCCAGCAGCTTCCCCCACGGGGGCACTGAAGCTTTCTTT; CDR3 protein: CASSFPHGGTEAFF
D gene: NA; J gene: TRBJ1-1; clone size: NA; V gene: TRBV28; CDR3 DNA: TGTGCCAGCTCTATGGGCCCTCGGAGAGCTTTCTTT; CDR3 protein: CASSMGPRRAFF
D gene: NA; J gene: TRBJ1-1; clone size: NA; V gene: TRBV7-9; CDR3 DNA: TGTGCCAGCAGTCATGATTCCGTCGCGCGCACTGAAGCTTTCTTT; CDR3 protein: CASSHDSVARTEAFF
D gene: NA; J gene: TRBJ2-5; clone size: NA; V gene: TRBV4-2; CDR3 DNA: TGTGCCAGCAGCTCCGGGACAAGGGATCAAGAGACCCAGTACTTC; CDR3 protein: CASSSGTRDQETQYF
D gene: TRBD2; J gene: TRBJ2-3; clone size: NA; V gene: TRBV5-1; CDR3 DNA: TGCGCCAGCAGACCGGGACTAGCGGGATGGGCTACGCAGTATTTT; CDR3 protein: CASRPGLAGWATQYF
D gene: NA; J gene: TRBJ2-1; clone size: once; V gene: TRBV11-3; CDR3 DNA: TGTGCCAGCAGCTCGACCCTTCTTCGGGATGAGCAGTTCTTC; CDR3 protein: CASSSTLLRDEQFF
D gene: NA; J gene: TRBJ1-5; clone size: NA; V gene: TRBV7-2; CDR3 DNA: TGTGCCAGCAGCTTAGTTGGGGTGGGTCAGCCCCAGCATTTT; CDR3 protein: CASSLVGVGQPQHF
D gene: TRBD2; J gene: TRBJ2-1; clone size: once; V gene: TRBV5-6; CDR3 DNA: TGTGCCAGCAGCGCCTTAGGTAGCGGGACCTCTAAAAATGAGCAGTTCTTC; CDR3 protein: CASSALGSGTSKNEQFF
D gene: TRBD2; J gene: TRBJ2-1; clone size: NA; V gene: TRBV6-5; CDR3 DNA: TGTGCCAGCAGTTACCGGCTTAGCGGGAGGACAGATGAGCAGTTCTTC; CDR3 protein: CASSYRLSGRTDEQFF
D gene: TRBD2; J gene: TRBJ2-3; clone size: once; V gene: TRBV30; CDR3 DNA: TGTGCCTTGACTAGCGGGGGCTCTGGGGATACGCAGTATTTT; CDR3 protein: CALTSGGSGDTQYF
D gene: NA; J gene: TRBJ2-6; clone size: NA; V gene: TRBV5-1; CDR3 DNA: TGCGCCAGCAGGGAGGGGTCCGCCGGGGCCAACGTCCTGACTTTC; CDR3 protein: CASREGSAGANVLTF
D gene: TRBD1; J gene: TRBJ2-3; clone size: NA; V gene: TRBV2; CDR3 DNA: TGTGCCAGCAGCGCGGACAGGGGCCCAGATACGCAGTATTTT; CDR3 protein: CASSADRGPDTQYF